The 29 T cell receptor beta chains below come from one sample, sequenced in a study of human thymus T cells (dated by TCRdb to 2018 to 2021). The thymus tissue came from surgical resects taken out during corrective cardiac surgery. Library construction relied on the immunoSEQ multiplex PCR assay. The table was pulled from immuneACCESS by TCRdb, which kept in-frame rearrangements only. Such tables lose some clones; where checked, under half of the loss comes from unresolved V genes, and the rest has no known cause. The sample records roughly 130,000 clones, approximately 96% of which are singletons. 0.02% to 0.025% of the sample rests with the top ten. Sample: thymus tissue. The receptors were sampled from a boy younger than two with a congenital heart defect but otherwise immunologically healthy.

V usage is TRBV30 and J usage is TRBJ2-7; TRBD2 aligns across 9 bases. The length of the CDR3 is 14 residues. After removal of 2 bases from V and 4 bases from J, the junction contained 6 bases not matched to a gene. Per the germline V gene, CDR1 is GTSNPN and CDR2 is SVGIG (reference sequence). CDR3 sequence: CAWSWTSAGYEQYF. The DNA of the CDR3 is TGTGCCTGGAGTTGGACTAGCGCGGGATACGAGCAGTACTTC.

The chain couples TRBV4-3 to TRBJ2-5; 8 bases match TRBD2. Germline CDR1 reads LGHNA; CDR2 reads YSLEER. The trim removed 0 bases at V and 3 bases at J, leaving 6 bases unmatched. This CDR3 contains 16 residues. The DNA of the CDR3 is TGCGCCAGCAGCCAAGAATCGGGGGGGATTAAAGAGACCCAGTACTTC. This encodes CASSQESGGIKETQYF.

This chain uses TRBV7-9 with TRBJ2-3; tentatively, D is TRBD2 (6 bases). Between the trimmed V and J ends, which lost 10 bases and 6 bases, there was a span of 14 bases. This CDR3 has 12 amino acids. Looked up from germline, CDR1 is SEHNR and CDR2 is FQNEAQ (reference sequence). DNA for the CDR3: TGTGCCACCGGGGGAAGGGCGGATACGCAGTATTTT. It is translated as CATGGRADTQYF.

This clone appeared a single time. V usage is TRBV30 and J usage is TRBJ1-1; TRBD1 is a possible D gene (6 bases). Germline V gene sequence: CDR1 GTSNPN, CDR2 SVGIG (reference sequence). Deletions cut 3 bases from V and 0 bases from J, with 11 bases between. This CDR3 is built from 14 residues. CDR3 bases: TGTGCCTGGAGGGAGGGGGTCATGAACACTGAAGCTTTCTTT. This encodes CAWREGVMNTEAFF.

The rearrangement uses TRBV6-5 and TRBJ1-6; D might be TRBD1 (5 bases). This CDR3 spans 14 amino acids. Trimming pared 2 bases from V and 8 bases from J, leaving 10 bases between. CDR1 and CDR2 from the germline V gene are MNHEY and SVGAGI. CDR3 loop: CASSYDSGDSPLHF. For the CDR3, the DNA is TGTGCCAGCAGTTACGACAGCGGGGATTCACCCCTCCACTTT.

This sequence joins TRBV5-6 and TRBJ2-7; D is possibly TRBD2 (6 bases). V lost 4 bases and J 0 bases, leaving 11 bases between the germline ends. The CDR3 extends over 14 amino acids. From germline, CDR1 is SGHDT and CDR2 YYEEEE. Here the CDR3 DNA reads TGTGCCAGCAGCCCCGGGACTGCCTCCTACGAGCAGTACTTC. It codes for CASSPGTASYEQYF.

The V gene is TRBV6-5, the J gene TRBJ2-7; D is uncertain. V lost 0 bases and J 2 bases, leaving 11 bases between the germline ends. Germline values: CDR1 MNHEY, CDR2 SVGAGI. The CDR3 spans 15 residues. In DNA form, the CDR3 reads TGTGCCAGCAGTTACTCGCGAGTGGCCCCCTACGAGCAGTACTTC. Encoded protein: CASSYSRVAPYEQYF.

The V gene is TRBV5-6, the J gene TRBJ2-3; D gene ambiguous. Germline V gives CDR1 SGHDT, CDR2 YYEEEE. The V gene lost 4 bases and the J gene lost 0 bases, with 15 bases spanning the gap. CDR3 length: 16 residues. CDR3 sequence reads: CASSRLAAPSTDTQYF. The CDR3 DNA sequence: TGTGCCAGCAGCCGGCTGGCGGCCCCCAGCACAGATACGCAGTATTTT.

The chain has TRBV5-1 and TRBJ2-3, with D tentatively TRBD2 (7 bases). This CDR3 is built from 14 residues. Germline V lookup: CDR1 SGHRS, CDR2 YFSETQ. V was shortened by 5 bases and J by 2 bases, with 12 bases between the two germline ends. The CDR3 region has the DNA TGCGCCAGCAGGACGGGGGGCCCCACAGATACGCAGTATTTT. This sequence encodes CASRTGGPTDTQYF.

The CDR3, as DNA: TGTGCCAGCAGCTTAACAGCGAACTATGGCTACACCTTC. Encoded protein: CASSLTANYGYTF. V gene TRBV7-8 combines with J gene TRBJ1-2; D unclear. The CDR3 loop spans 13 amino acids. Germline V gene data show CDR1 as SGHVS and CDR2 as FQNEAQ. V gave up 2 bases and J gave up 2 bases, with 6 bases separating them.

J is TRBJ2-6 and V is TRBV19, with D maybe TRBD1 (6 bases). The germline CDR1 and CDR2 sequences are LNHDA and SQIVND (reference sequence). The CDR3 totals 15 residues. The V and J ends lost 4 bases and 3 bases respectively, with 10 bases between them. Here the CDR3 DNA reads TGTGCCAGTAGTACGGCAGGGGTTGGGGCCAACGTCCTGACTTTC. This encodes CASSTAGVGANVLTF.

V is TRBV28 and J is TRBJ2-7; D not certain. The V and J ends lost 11 bases and 0 bases respectively, with 17 bases between them. The CDR3 covers 14 residues. Germline V gene sequence: CDR1 MDHEN, CDR2 SYDVKM. The CDR3 loop reads CAGRRNGLSYEQYF. DNA of the CDR3: TGTGCCGGCCGCCGGAACGGTCTCTCCTACGAGCAGTACTTC.

V usage is TRBV7-2 and J usage is TRBJ2-3; a weak D match, TRBD1 (5 bases). This CDR3 region has 13 residues. In germline, CDR1 is SGHTA, CDR2 FQGNSA. Trimming removed 5 bases at V and 2 bases at J, with 8 bases between. As DNA, the CDR3 is TGTGCCAGCAGCCCAGGGTCCACAGATACGCAGTATTTT. This codes for CASSPGSTDTQYF.

This clone showed up just once. V usage is TRBV19 and J usage is TRBJ2-7; 9 bases fit TRBD1. The V gene's germline CDR1 is LNHDA and CDR2 SQIVND (reference sequence). V was pared by 6 bases and J by 5 bases, with 5 bases of the junction left unmatched. CDR3 size: 13 residues. CDR3 region: CASRGTGRDEQYF. CDR3 DNA: TGTGCCAGTAGAGGGACAGGGAGGGACGAGCAGTACTTC.

The genes are TRBV9 and TRBJ2-1, with 7 bases that match TRBD2. CDR1 is SGDLS and CDR2 is YYNGEE in the germline V gene. V gave up 2 bases and J gave up 0 bases; unmatched junction bases: 5. This CDR3 has 16 residues. Here the CDR3 reads CASSVGLVISYNEQFF. The CDR3 DNA reads TGTGCCAGCAGCGTCGGACTAGTGATCTCCTACAATGAGCAGTTCTTC.

The gene calls are TRBV10-3 and TRBJ1-4; D is unresolved. V dropped 2 bases and J dropped 0 bases, with 4 bases sitting between them. Germline assignment: CDR1 ENHRY and CDR2 SYGVKD. This CDR3 has 14 amino acids. DNA for the CDR3: TGTGCCATCAGTGAGAATGCAACTAATGAAAAACTGTTTTTT. Translating gives CAISENATNEKLFF.

The rearrangement uses TRBV11-2 and TRBJ2-7; unclear D gene. Germline CDR1 and CDR2: SGHAT and FQNNGV. With 6 bases removed from V and 9 bases from J, the gap between germline ends came to 15 bases. This CDR3 contains 12 residues. The CDR3 spells CASSHHTDGQYF. CDR3 nucleotides: TGTGCCAGCAGTCACCACACCGACGGGCAGTACTTC.

The chain has TRBV28 and TRBJ2-2; 7 nucleotides line up with TRBD2. The length of the CDR3 is 19 residues. V lost 7 bases, J lost 4 bases, and 21 bases stayed unmatched. In germline, CDR1 is MDHEN, CDR2 SYDVKM. CDR3 coding DNA: TGTGCCAGCATCCCCGCTGGGGGAGGGAACCCCGAAGGCACCGGGGAGCTGTTTTTT. This sequence encodes CASIPAGGGNPEGTGELFF.

The chain employs TRBV5-4 and TRBJ2-5; 8 nucleotides agree with TRBD2. Looked up from germline, CDR1 is SGHNT and CDR2 is YYREEE (reference sequence). The CDR3 extends over 14 amino acids. Germline trimming cut 4 bases from V and 2 bases from J; bases unmatched to any gene: 4. The CDR3 nucleotides are TGTGCCAGCAGCCCGGTAGCGGGGCAAGAGACCCAGTACTTC. It specifies CASSPVAGQETQYF.

The chain joins TRBV4-2 to TRBJ1-1, with 7 bases that match TRBD1. Germline loops: CDR1 LGHNA, CDR2 YNFKEQ. V shed 4 bases and J 8 bases; nucleotides not matched to a gene: 16. This CDR3 is built from 16 residues. The chain's CDR3 is CASSRSRDRHKSEAFF. CDR3 bases: TGTGCCAGCAGCCGCAGCCGGGACAGACATAAATCCGAAGCTTTCTTT.

The CDR3 is CASSLGGRGNEQFF. CDR3 bases: TGTGCCAGCAGCTTAGGAGGAAGAGGGAATGAGCAGTTCTTC. The chain carries TRBV7-2 and TRBJ2-1; a weak D match, TRBD2 (5 bases). Trimming pared 1 base from V and 7 bases from J, leaving 11 bases between. Looked up from germline, CDR1 is SGHTA and CDR2 is FQGNSA. The CDR3 extends over 14 amino acids.

The chain has TRBV7-6 and TRBJ1-5; tentative D call: TRBD1 (6 bases). Germline assignment: CDR1 SGHVS and CDR2 FNYEAQ. The CDR3 contains 14 residues. V was trimmed by 1 base and J by 9 bases, leaving 13 bases between them. This chain's CDR3 is CASSLVGGARPQHF. In DNA form, the CDR3 reads TGTGCCAGCAGCTTAGTCGGGGGGGCTCGGCCCCAGCATTTT.

This chain uses TRBV27 with TRBJ1-1, with 10 nucleotides matching TRBD1. The germline CDR1 and CDR2 sequences are MNHEY and SMNVEV (reference sequence). V shed 11 bases and J 5 bases; nucleotides not matched to a gene: 20. The CDR3 contains 17 residues. The CDR3 protein is CAAARSGTGVLGTEAFF. DNA for the CDR3: TGTGCCGCCGCTAGGTCCGGGACAGGGGTACTAGGTACTGAAGCTTTCTTT.

The chain joins TRBV27 to TRBJ2-1; a weak D match, TRBD2 (7 bases). With 5 bases removed from V and 8 bases from J, the gap between germline ends came to 19 bases. There are 15 residues in the CDR3. Germline-derived CDR1 and CDR2 are MNHEY and SMNVEV (reference sequence). CDR3 protein: CASSGARGRGDEQFF. The CDR3 coding sequence is TGTGCCAGCAGTGGGGCACGGGGGAGGGGGGATGAGCAGTTCTTC.

This chain joins TRBV6-6 and TRBJ1-1; possibly TRBD1 for D (5 bases). V lost 11 bases, J lost 7 bases, and 17 bases lay in between. The CDR3 runs 12 residues. CDR1 is MNHNY, CDR2 SVGAGI, per germline (reference sequence). This chain's CDR3 is CAGRAGGFEAFF. The CDR3 region has the DNA TGTGCCGGAAGGGCGGGGGGTTTTGAAGCTTTCTTT.

This rearrangement joins TRBV7-2 to TRBJ1-6; maybe TRBD1 (5 bases). The CDR3 extends over 16 amino acids. V was clipped by 5 bases and J by 3 bases, with 14 bases between them. CDR1 is SGHTA and CDR2 is FQGNSA in the germline V gene. CDR3 region: CASSPQGPFYNSPLHF. DNA for the CDR3: TGTGCCAGCAGCCCCCAGGGCCCTTTCTATAATTCACCCCTCCACTTT. Full variable domain (outside the CDR3, taken from reference TRBV7-2 and TRBJ1-6): GAGVSQSPSNKVTEKGKDVELRCDPISGHTALYWYRQSLGQGLEFLIYFQGNSAPDKSGLPSDRFSAERTGGSVSTLTIQRTQQEDSAVYLCASSPQGPFYNSPLHFGNGTRLTVT.

The chain joins TRBV6-5 to TRBJ2-5; 10 positions match TRBD1. The CDR3 is 15 amino acids. Unmatched junction bases numbered 7, after V lost 5 bases and J lost 4 bases. Germline loops: CDR1 MNHEY, CDR2 SVGAGI. The CDR3 coding sequence is TGTGCCAGCAGTACTGGGACAGGGGTAGGAGAGACCCAGTACTTC. Its translation: CASSTGTGVGETQYF.

There are a few counts of this clone. V usage is TRBV29-1 and J usage is TRBJ1-2; possible D gene TRBD1, 5 bases. Germline CDR1 is SQVTM and CDR2 is ANQGSEA. V was cut by 6 bases and J by 4 bases, with 12 bases left in between. This CDR3 comprises 12 residues. The CDR3 protein is CSVAGRSYGYTF. In DNA, the CDR3 is TGCAGCGTGGCAGGGAGGAGCTATGGCTACACCTTC.

CDR3 protein: CASSLGPGRGEPQHF. Here the CDR3 DNA reads TGTGCCAGCAGCCTCGGACCTGGGAGGGGGGAGCCCCAGCATTTT. The chain joins TRBV9 to TRBJ1-5; TRBD1 is a possible D gene (6 bases). V lost 4 bases and J 8 bases, leaving 19 bases between the germline ends. Per germline, CDR1 SGDLS and CDR2 YYNGEE. The CDR3 has 15 residues.